This T cell receptor beta chain was observed in a study of blood T cell repertoires in COVID-19. Study information: The United States, Italy and Spain provided the acute and convalescent COVID-19 samples. In each case, the material was cDNA or gDNA derived from T cells, B-cell-depleted T cells, or PBMCs.

CDR1 is MGHRA and CDR2 is YSYEKL in the germline V gene. The CDR3 runs 12 residues. Trimming took 0 bases from V and 7 from J, leaving 6 bases between them. Under the authors' procedure: Researchers report that nucleated cell counts were estimated from reference gene primer amplification. Sequencing used immunoSEQ multiplex PCR; TCRdb keeps in-frame clones, though not all of them. The DNA gave D and trimming, while V, J and clone size come from that table. This table has hundreds of thousands of clones, roughly nine tenths appearing once. This TCR came from a man aged 18 to 29 with active or convalescent COVID-19. The V gene is TRBV4-1, the J gene TRBJ1-1; D gene ambiguous. Sequenced input: peripheral blood. CDR3: CASSQERGEAFF. CDR3 DNA: TGCGCCAGCAGCCAAGAGCGCGGTGAAGCTTTCTTT.